These 10 T cell receptor beta chains came from one sample sequenced in a study of T cells in Graves' hyperthyroidism and ophthalmopathy. Amplified TCR beta CDR3 regions came from RNA transcripts. HTBI primers were the set used in a first-round RT-PCR of the TCR CDR3. Each CDR3 protein gets one entry after TCRdb re-called the multiplex PCR reads with MiXCR. The data contain some 350,000 distinct CDR3 sequences, approximately 20% of them seen just once; the ten biggest clones take up around 3.4%. The sample was blood. Every receptor here comes from a woman between 18 and 30 years old with Graves' hyperthyroidism.

The table lists this clonotype with many counts. The chain is built from TRBV20-1 and TRBJ2-2; 7 nucleotides align to TRBD2. This CDR3 is built from 13 residues. CDR1 and CDR2 (germline): DFQATT, SNEGSKA (reference sequence). Trimming removed 1 base from V and 4 bases from J; junction bases left unmatched: 0. CDR3 residues: CSARGEGTGELFF. The CDR3 DNA sequence: TGCAGTGCTAGAGGGGAGGGCACCGGGGAGCTGTTTTTT.

This clonotype was detected many times. The chain employs TRBV9 and TRBJ1-2; the match to TRBD1 covers 10 bases. CDR1 is SGDLS, CDR2 YYNGEE, per germline. J was trimmed by 3 bases and V by 3 bases; bases with no gene match: 5. CDR3 length: 15 amino acids. The DNA for the CDR3 is TGTGCCAGCAGCGCCGGGACAGGGGTTCACTATGGCTACACCTTC. Protein product: CASSAGTGVHYGYTF. Combining the CDR3 with reference TRBV9 and TRBJ1-2 gives the whole variable domain DSGVTQTPKHLITATGQRVTLRCSPRSGDLSVYWYQQSLDQGLQFLIQYYNGEERAKGNILERFSAQQFPDLHSELNLSSLELGDSALYFCASSAGTGVHYGYTFGSGTRLTVV.

The chain is built from TRBV29-1 and TRBJ1-2; D might be TRBD1 (5 bases). Germline V gene data show CDR1 as SQVTM and CDR2 as ANQGSEA. V dropped 0 bases and J dropped 4 bases, with 12 bases sitting between them. CDR3 length equals 14 residues. The CDR3 spells CSVEDRVRTYGYTF. In DNA, the CDR3 is TGCAGCGTTGAAGACAGGGTTCGGACCTATGGCTACACCTTC.

The rearrangement uses TRBV15 and TRBJ2-2; possibly TRBD1 or TRBD2 for D (5 bases each). CDR1 and CDR2 (germline): LNHNV, YYDKDF (reference sequence). The length of the CDR3 is 15 residues. With 7 bases removed from V and 5 bases from J, the gap between germline ends came to 17 bases. CDR3 bases: TGTGCCACCATGGGACGTTCAGTGGGAACCGGGGAGCTGTTTTTT. Its translation: CATMGRSVGTGELFF.

This clonotype has ten or more counts. The chain links TRBV6-5 to TRBJ2-7; TRBD1 aligns across 11 bases. Germline assignment: CDR1 MNHEY and CDR2 SVGAGI. The CDR3 sequence is 14 residues long. With V trimmed by 6 bases and J by 3 bases, 4 bases remained unmatched. The CDR3 region is CASRTGQGGYEQYF. The CDR3 DNA reads as TGTGCCAGCAGAACGGGACAGGGGGGCTACGAGCAGTACTTC.

In this sample, this clonotype turned up many times. V and J are TRBV6-1 and TRBJ2-7; 10 bases line up with TRBD2. With V trimmed by 1 base and J by 3 bases, 3 bases remained unmatched. Germline-derived CDR1 and CDR2 are MNHNS and SASEGT. This CDR3 contains 15 residues. The CDR3 spells CASSEGTSGVYEQYF. In DNA, the CDR3 is TGTGCCAGCAGTGAAGGTACTAGCGGGGTCTACGAGCAGTACTTC.

The chain uses TRBV28 and TRBJ2-7; 7 bases align to TRBD1. Germline V gene lookup returns CDR1 MDHEN and CDR2 SYDVKM. V lost 4 bases and J lost 2; bases outside the gene matches: 5. This CDR3 is built from 14 residues. For the CDR3, the DNA is TGTGCCAGCAGTTACCCCGGGACAGCCTACGAGCAGTACTTC. Its translation is CASSYPGTAYEQYF.

The DNA of the CDR3 is TGTGCCAGCTCAGGGCTACCCTACGAGCAGTACTTC. It yields the protein CASSGLPYEQYF. The chain links TRBV12-3 or TRBV12-4 to TRBJ2-7; possibly TRBD1 for D (5 bases). There are 12 residues in the CDR3. The germline V and J ends were trimmed by 8 bases and 2 bases, with 10 bases remaining between them.

This clonotype was seen repeatedly, ten times or more. The J gene is TRBJ2-5, the V gene TRBV27; 8 nucleotides line up with TRBD1. CDR1 is MNHEY, CDR2 SMNVEV, per germline (reference sequence). CDR3 length equals 14 residues. V shed 0 bases and J 5 bases; nucleotides not matched to a gene: 2. DNA for the CDR3: TGTGCCAGCAGTTTATCAAGACAGGGGGAGACCCAGTACTTC. Translation: CASSLSRQGETQYF.

This clonotype was observed many times. The chain employs TRBV20-1 and TRBJ2-4; 8 bases are a match to TRBD2. V lost 2 bases, J lost 5 bases, and 5 bases stayed unmatched. CDR3 length: 14 residues. Germline loops: CDR1 DFQATT, CDR2 SNEGSKA (reference sequence). The CDR3 protein is CSARSVAGQNIQYF. CDR3 coding DNA: TGCAGTGCTAGATCGGTAGCGGGGCAAAACATTCAGTACTTC.